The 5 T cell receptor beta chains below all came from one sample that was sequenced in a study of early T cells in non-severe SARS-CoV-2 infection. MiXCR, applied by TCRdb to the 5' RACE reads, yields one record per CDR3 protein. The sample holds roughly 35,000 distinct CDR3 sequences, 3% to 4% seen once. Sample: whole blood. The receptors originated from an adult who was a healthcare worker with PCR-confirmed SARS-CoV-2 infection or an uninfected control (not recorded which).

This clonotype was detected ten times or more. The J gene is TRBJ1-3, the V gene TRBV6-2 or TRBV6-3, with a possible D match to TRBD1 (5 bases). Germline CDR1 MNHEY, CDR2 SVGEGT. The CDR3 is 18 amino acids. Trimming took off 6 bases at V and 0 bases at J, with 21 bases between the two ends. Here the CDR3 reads CASSRPSGTAISGNTIYF. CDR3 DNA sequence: TGTGCCAGCAGCCGACCTTCCGGGACGGCGATCTCTGGAAACACCATATATTTT.

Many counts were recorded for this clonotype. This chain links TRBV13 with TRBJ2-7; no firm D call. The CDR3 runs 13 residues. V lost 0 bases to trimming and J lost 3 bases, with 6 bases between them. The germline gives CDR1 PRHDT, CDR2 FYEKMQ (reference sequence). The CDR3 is CASSLGFDYEQYF. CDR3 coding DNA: TGTGCCAGCAGCTTAGGGTTCGACTACGAGCAGTACTTC.

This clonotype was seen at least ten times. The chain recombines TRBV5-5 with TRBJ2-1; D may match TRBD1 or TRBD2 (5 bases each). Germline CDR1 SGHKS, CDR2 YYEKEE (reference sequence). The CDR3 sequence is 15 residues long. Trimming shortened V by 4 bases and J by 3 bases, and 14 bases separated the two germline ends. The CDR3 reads CASSQGPNDYNEQFF. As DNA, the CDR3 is TGTGCCAGCAGCCAGGGACCGAACGACTACAATGAGCAGTTCTTC.

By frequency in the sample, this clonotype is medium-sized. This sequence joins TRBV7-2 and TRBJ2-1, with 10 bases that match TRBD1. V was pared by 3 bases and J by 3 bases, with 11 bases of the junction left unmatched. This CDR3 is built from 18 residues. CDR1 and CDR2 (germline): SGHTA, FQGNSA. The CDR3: CASSFRDRGGLGYNEQFF. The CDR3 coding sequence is TGTGCCAGCAGCTTCCGGGACAGGGGTGGATTGGGCTACAATGAGCAGTTCTTC. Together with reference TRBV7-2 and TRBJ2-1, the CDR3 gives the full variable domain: GAGVSQSPSNKVTEKGKDVELRCDPISGHTALYWYRQSLGQGLEFLIYFQGNSAPDKSGLPSDRFSAERTGGSVSTLTIQRTQQEDSAVYLCASSFRDRGGLGYNEQFFGPGTRLTVL.

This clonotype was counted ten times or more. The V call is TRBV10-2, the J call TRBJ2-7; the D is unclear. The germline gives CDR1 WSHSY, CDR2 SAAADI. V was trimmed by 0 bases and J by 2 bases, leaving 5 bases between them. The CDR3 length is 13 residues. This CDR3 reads CASSESTTYEQYF. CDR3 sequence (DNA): TGCGCCAGCAGTGAGTCGACGACCTACGAGCAGTACTTC.